What follows is one TCR beta chain and its context. The antigen remains unidentified. This specimen belongs to a study of T cell responses to AZD1222 COVID-19 vaccine. The CDR3 spans 13 residues. Germline V gene data show CDR1 as MNHNY and CDR2 as SVGAGI (reference sequence). V was trimmed by 6 bases and J by 3 bases, leaving 11 bases between them. Study-level results: Close to half of spike-specific TCRs reportedly recognize unmutated variant regions. Sampling that yielded the repertoires occurred only after the peak T cell response. Among those given AZD1222, only 6 or 7 were seropositive at baseline.

The method was immunoSEQ multiplex PCR; TCRdb's version includes in-frame clones alone and lacks a portion of them. The sample shows roughly 180,000 clones, approximately 89% of them seen only once. The chain has TRBV6-6 and TRBJ1-1; D not certain. This clonotype was obtained from an adult who received the AZD1222 COVID-19 vaccine. The specimen comprised peripheral blood, sampled 28 days after the second AZD1222 dose. The CDR3: CASRILSDTEAFF. The CDR3 DNA reads as TGTGCCAGCAGAATCCTAAGCGACACTGAAGCTTTCTTT.